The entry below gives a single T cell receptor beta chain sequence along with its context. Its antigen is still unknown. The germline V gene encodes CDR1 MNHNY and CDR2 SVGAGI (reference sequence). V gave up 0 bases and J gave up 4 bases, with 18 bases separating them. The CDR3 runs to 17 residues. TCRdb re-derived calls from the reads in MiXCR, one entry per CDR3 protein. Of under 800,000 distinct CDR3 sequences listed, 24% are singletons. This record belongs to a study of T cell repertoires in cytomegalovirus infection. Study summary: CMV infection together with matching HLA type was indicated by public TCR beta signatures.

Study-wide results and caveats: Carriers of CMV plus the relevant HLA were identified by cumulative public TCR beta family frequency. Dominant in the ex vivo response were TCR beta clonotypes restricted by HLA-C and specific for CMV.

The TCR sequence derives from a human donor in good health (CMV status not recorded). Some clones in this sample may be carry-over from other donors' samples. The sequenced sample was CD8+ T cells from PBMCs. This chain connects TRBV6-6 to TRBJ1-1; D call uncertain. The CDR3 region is CASSYSKARAPGTEAFF. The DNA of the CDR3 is TGTGCCAGCAGTTACTCGAAGGCTCGGGCCCCGGGCACTGAAGCTTTCTTT.